Reported below is one T cell receptor beta chain. A sample-barcoded 5' primer and a J-beta primer mix were used in a second PCR of roughly 7 to 11 cycles. TCRdb passed the 5' RACE reads through MiXCR, listing each CDR3 protein once. The sample yields 800,000 to 900,000 distinct CDR3 sequences, approximately 65% seen once. These data come from a study of blood T cells in healthy people across ages. V was clipped by 6 bases and J by 7 bases, with 19 bases between them. This CDR3 region has 15 residues. Per the germline V gene, CDR1 is SGHTA and CDR2 is FQGNSA. The sequence was collected from a man aged 25 to 45 in good health. V is TRBV7-2 and J is TRBJ1-5, with a tentative D call TRBD1 (6 bases). The sample was blood. The CDR3 sequence is CASSLVGGAGQPQHF. The CDR3 DNA follows: TGTGCCAGCAGTTTGGTTGGGGGCGCGGGGCAGCCCCAGCATTTT.